This TCR beta chain was captured by sequencing in a study of blood T cell repertoires in COVID-19. Across the whole study: Acute and convalescent COVID-19 specimens originated in the United States, Italy and Spain. Sample material is recorded as cDNA or gDNA derived from T cells, B-cell-depleted T cells, or PBMCs.

Clones were sequenced by immunoSEQ multiplex PCR, and TCRdb holds only the in-frame ones, with some missing. Of roughly 120,000 clones in the sample, roughly nine tenths are singletons; the top ten hold approximately 2%. The CDR3 length is 13 residues. Per the germline V gene, CDR1 is SGHRS and CDR2 is YFSETQ. Trimming left V 0 bases short and J 6 bases short, with 7 bases between. Those enrolled in Seattle joined during active infection and were followed longitudinally afterward. J is TRBJ2-1 and V is TRBV5-1; D is unresolved. The sequenced material came from peripheral blood. The sequence was collected from a man aged 45-65 years with COVID-19, enrolled during active disease. The CDR3 protein is CASSLGLVNEQFF. In DNA form, the CDR3 reads TGCGCCAGCAGCTTGGGACTCGTCAATGAGCAGTTCTTC.